This T cell receptor beta chain was retrieved from a study of lymphopenia after photon versus proton radiotherapy (dated by TCRdb to about 2019). As for the study more broadly: In patients with gastrointestinal tumors who developed high-grade lymphopenia, the study compared the immunological effects of photon radiation therapy with those of proton radiation therapy. The cohort included roughly 20 patients with gastrointestinal tumors who developed lymphopenia after receiving either photon or proton therapy. The goal of the study was to characterize the differences between the two radiation modalities in how they affect the immune system. Overall study results and their limits: Proton-treated patients stayed relatively stable during treatment, while photon-treated patients lost naive T cells and TCR diversity and gained effector/memory populations. The survival association was examined only in patients who died, and the authors described better survival with proton therapy as a possibility, not as a demonstrated result. After the lymphocyte count nadir, oligoclonal expansion, especially of CD8+ Temra cells, was observed in photon-treated repertoires, and the drop in diversity was driven by this expansion. Across the cohort, among patients who died, a greater drop in TCR diversity after the nadir was inversely correlated with overall survival time.

V loses 7 bases, J loses 6 bases, and the germline ends lie 17 bases apart. CDR1 SGHRS and CDR2 YFSETQ were looked up in the germline V gene. The CDR3 has 15 amino acids, counting the end cysteine and phenylalanine. This entry keeps only the CDR3 DNA: 45 bases, framed from base 1. Concerning this clone itself: The antigen it binds to is not known. The input lacks base qualities; no much larger clone sits a single base away.

The method behind the library was the immunoSEQ multiplex PCR assay. Alongside multiparametric flow cytometry, deep sequencing of rearranged TCR beta loci was used to profile the T cell repertoires. TCRdb carries this immuneACCESS record with in-frame sequences only. Its versions omit some clonotypes, under half of them owing to an unresolved V gene in the studies checked, with the rest unexplained. This sample holds roughly 30,000 clones; around 94% were observed only once. The ten most abundant clones make up about 0.66% of the sample. The chain is encoded by TRBV5-1 joined to TRBJ1-6; TRBD1 is perhaps the D gene, given 5 matching bases. The sample was peripheral blood, taken from a patient treated with photon-based radiotherapy. The clonotype comes from a woman between 50 and 59 years old with cholangiocarcinoma. In nucleotides, the sequence is TGCGCCAGCGCCGAGCAGGGTTTGGGTAATTCACCCCTCCACTTT. The resulting protein is CASAEQGLGNSPLHF.